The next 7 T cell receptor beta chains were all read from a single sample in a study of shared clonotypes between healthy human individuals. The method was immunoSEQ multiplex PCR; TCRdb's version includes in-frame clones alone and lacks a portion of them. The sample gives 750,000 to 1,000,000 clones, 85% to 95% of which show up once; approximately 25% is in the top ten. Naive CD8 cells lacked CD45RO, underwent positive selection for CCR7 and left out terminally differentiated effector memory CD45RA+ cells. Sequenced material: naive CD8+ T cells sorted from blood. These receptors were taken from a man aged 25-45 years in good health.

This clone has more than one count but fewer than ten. As DNA, the CDR3 is TGTGCCTGGAGTCCCGGACAGGGCACTCAGCCCCAGCATTTT. Its protein is CAWSPGQGTQPQHF. This rearrangement joins TRBV30 to TRBJ1-5; 8 bases agree with TRBD1. The V gene's germline CDR1 is GTSNPN and CDR2 SVGIG (reference sequence). Losses at the gene ends were 2 bases for V and 6 bases for J; bases not matched to a gene: 6. This CDR3 is built from 14 residues.

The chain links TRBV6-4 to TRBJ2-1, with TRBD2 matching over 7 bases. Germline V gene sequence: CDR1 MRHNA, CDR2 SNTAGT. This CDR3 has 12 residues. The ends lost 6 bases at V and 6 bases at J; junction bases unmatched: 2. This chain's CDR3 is CASSPGGNEQFF. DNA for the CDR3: TGTGCCAGCAGCCCGGGGGGCAATGAGCAGTTCTTC.

The CDR3 loop reads CASSPLSEHWDTQYF. CDR3 sequence (DNA): TGTGCCAGCAGCCCGCTCAGTGAGCATTGGGATACGCAGTATTTT. The chain joins TRBV7-9 to TRBJ2-3; D not resolved. V was clipped by 5 bases and J by 6 bases, with 18 bases between them. Germline values: CDR1 SEHNR, CDR2 FQNEAQ (reference sequence). The CDR3 extends over 15 amino acids.

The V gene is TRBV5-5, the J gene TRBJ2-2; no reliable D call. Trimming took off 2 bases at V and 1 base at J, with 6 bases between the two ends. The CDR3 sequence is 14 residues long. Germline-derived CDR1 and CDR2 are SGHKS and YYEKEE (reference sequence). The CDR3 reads CASSFWGNTGELFF. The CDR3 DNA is TGTGCCAGCAGCTTCTGGGGGAACACCGGGGAGCTGTTTTTT. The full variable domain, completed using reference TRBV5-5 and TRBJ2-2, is DAGVTQSPTHLIKTRGQQVTLRCSPISGHKSVSWYQQVLGQGPQFIFQYYEKEERGRGNFPDRFSARQFPNYSSELNVNALLLGDSALYLCASSFWGNTGELFFGEGSRLTVL.

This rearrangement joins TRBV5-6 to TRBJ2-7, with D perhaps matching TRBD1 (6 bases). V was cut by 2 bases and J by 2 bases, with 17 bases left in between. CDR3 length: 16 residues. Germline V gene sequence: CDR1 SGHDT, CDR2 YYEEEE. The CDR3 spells CASSFLVGQQAYEQYF. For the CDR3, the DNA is TGTGCCAGCAGCTTTCTCGTCGGACAGCAGGCCTACGAGCAGTACTTC.

The CDR3 is CASSEFSDSHNEQFF. The CDR3 DNA reads TGCGCCAGCAGTGAGTTCTCGGACAGTCACAATGAGCAGTTCTTC. The genes are TRBV10-1 and TRBJ2-1; a possible D gene is TRBD1 (6 bases). Germline assignment: CDR1 WNHNN and CDR2 SYGVQD (reference sequence). Trimming removed 1 base from V and 5 bases from J, with 12 bases in between. This CDR3 region has 15 residues.

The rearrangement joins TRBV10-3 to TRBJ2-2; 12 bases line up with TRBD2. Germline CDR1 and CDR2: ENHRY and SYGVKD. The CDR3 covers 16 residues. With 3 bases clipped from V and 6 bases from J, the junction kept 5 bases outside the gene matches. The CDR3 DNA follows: TGTGCCATCAGTGACCCTAGCGGGAGGGCCCCCGGGGAGCTGTTTTTT. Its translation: CAISDPSGRAPGELFF.